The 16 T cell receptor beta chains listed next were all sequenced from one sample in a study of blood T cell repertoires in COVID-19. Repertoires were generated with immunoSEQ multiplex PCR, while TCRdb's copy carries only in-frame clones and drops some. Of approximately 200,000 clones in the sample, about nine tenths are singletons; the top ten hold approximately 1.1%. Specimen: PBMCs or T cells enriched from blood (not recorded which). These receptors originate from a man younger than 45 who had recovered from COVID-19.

The CDR3 spells CASSTAFAGSVFEQYF. DNA of the CDR3: TGTGCCAGTAGTACCGCCTTTGCGGGCTCTGTTTTCGAGCAGTACTTC. The chain carries TRBV19 and TRBJ2-7, with D maybe TRBD2 (5 bases). In germline, CDR1 is LNHDA, CDR2 SQIVND (reference sequence). This CDR3 comprises 16 residues. Between the trimmed V and J ends, which lost 4 bases and 6 bases, there was a span of 22 bases.

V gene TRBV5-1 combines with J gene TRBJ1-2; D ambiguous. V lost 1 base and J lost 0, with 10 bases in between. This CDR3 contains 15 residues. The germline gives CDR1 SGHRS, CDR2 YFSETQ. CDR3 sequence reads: CASSLSRGANYGYTF. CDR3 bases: TGCGCCAGCAGCTTGTCCCGGGGAGCTAACTATGGCTACACCTTC.

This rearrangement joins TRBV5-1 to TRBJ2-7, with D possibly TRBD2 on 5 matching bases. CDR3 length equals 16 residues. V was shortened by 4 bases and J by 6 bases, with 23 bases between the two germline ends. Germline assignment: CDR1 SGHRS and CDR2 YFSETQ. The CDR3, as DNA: TGCGCCAGCAGCCCCCTGACGGTCGTGGCGGGCTCCGAGCAGTACTTC. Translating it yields CASSPLTVVAGSEQYF.

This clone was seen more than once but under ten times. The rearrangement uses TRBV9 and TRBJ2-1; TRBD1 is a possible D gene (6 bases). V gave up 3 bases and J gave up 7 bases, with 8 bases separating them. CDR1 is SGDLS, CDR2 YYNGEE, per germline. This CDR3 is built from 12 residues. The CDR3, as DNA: TGTGCCAGCAGCGACCAGGGGAATGAGCAGTTCTTC. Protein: CASSDQGNEQFF.

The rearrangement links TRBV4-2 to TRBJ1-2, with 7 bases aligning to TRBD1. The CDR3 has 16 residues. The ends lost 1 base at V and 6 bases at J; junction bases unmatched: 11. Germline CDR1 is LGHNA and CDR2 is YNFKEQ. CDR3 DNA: TGTGCCAGCAGCCAAGTACTGGAGGGGGCGCTTGATGGCTACACCTTC. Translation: CASSQVLEGALDGYTF.

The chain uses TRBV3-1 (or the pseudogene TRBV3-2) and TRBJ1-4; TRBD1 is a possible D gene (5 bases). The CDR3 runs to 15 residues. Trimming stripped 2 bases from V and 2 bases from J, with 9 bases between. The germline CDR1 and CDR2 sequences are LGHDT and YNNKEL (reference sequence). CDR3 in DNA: TGTGCCAGCAGCCAACAGGGTCCGACTAATGAAAAACTGTTTTTT. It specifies CASSQQGPTNEKLFF.

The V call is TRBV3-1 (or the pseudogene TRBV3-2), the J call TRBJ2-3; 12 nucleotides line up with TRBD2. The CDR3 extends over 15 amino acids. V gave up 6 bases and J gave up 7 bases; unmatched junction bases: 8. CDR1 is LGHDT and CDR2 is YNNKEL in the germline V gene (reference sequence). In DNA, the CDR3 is TGTGCCAGCAGGCCTTCTAGCGGGAGGGCCTATACGCAGTATTTT. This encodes CASRPSSGRAYTQYF.

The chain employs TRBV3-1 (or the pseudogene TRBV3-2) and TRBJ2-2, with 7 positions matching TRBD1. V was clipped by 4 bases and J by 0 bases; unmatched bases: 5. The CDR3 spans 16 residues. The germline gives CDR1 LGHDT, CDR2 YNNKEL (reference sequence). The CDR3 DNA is TGTGCCAGCAGCCGTCGACAGGGTTCGAACACCGGGGAGCTGTTTTTT. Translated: CASSRRQGSNTGELFF.

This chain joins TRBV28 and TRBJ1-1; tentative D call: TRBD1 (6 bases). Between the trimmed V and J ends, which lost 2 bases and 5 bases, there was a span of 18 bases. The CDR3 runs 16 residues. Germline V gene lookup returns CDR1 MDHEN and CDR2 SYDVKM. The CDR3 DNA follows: TGTGCCAGCAGTTTAACCGTCGTCACAGGGCTTACTGAAGCTTTCTTT. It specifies CASSLTVVTGLTEAFF.

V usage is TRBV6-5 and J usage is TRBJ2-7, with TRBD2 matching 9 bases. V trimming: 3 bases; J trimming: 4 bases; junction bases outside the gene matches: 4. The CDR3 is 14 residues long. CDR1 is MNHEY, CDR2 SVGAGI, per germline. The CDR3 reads CASSYSSGVYEQYF. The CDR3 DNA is TGTGCCAGCAGTTATTCTAGCGGGGTATACGAGCAGTACTTC.

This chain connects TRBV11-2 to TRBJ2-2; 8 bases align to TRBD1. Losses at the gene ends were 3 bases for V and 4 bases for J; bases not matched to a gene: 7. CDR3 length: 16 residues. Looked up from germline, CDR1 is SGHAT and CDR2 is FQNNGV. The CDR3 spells CASSFRPGGITGELFF. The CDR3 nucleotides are TGTGCCAGCAGCTTTAGGCCAGGGGGCATCACCGGGGAGCTGTTTTTT. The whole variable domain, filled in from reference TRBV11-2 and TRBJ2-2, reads EAGVAQSPRYKIIEKRQSVAFWCNPISGHATLYWYQQILGQGPKLLIQFQNNGVVDDSQLPKDRFSAERLKGVDSTLKIQPAKLEDSAVYLCASSFRPGGITGELFFGEGSRLTVL.

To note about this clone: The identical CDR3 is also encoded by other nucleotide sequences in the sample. CDR3 region: CASSQAGTGSNQPQHF. CDR3 in DNA: TGTGCCAGCAGCCAAGCCGGGACAGGGTCAAATCAGCCCCAGCATTTT. The chain carries TRBV3-1 (or the pseudogene TRBV3-2) and TRBJ1-5, with 9 bases matching TRBD1. The CDR3 spans 16 residues. V lost 1 base to trimming and J lost 4 bases; unmatched junction nucleotides: 5. Germline V gene sequence: CDR1 LGHDT, CDR2 YNNKEL (reference sequence).

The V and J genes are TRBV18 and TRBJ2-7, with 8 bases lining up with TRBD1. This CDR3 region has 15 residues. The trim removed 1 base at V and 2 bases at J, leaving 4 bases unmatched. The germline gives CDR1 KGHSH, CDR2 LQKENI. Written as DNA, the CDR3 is TGTGCCAGCTCACCACTCGGGACAGGACCCTACGAGCAGTACTTC. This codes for CASSPLGTGPYEQYF.

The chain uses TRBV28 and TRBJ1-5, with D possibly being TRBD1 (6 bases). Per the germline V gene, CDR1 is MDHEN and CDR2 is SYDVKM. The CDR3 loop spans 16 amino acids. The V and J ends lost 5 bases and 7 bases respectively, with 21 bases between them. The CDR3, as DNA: TGTGCCAGCAGTACGACCGCGACAGGAGGTCGGCAGCCCCAGCATTTT. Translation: CASSTTATGGRQPQHF.

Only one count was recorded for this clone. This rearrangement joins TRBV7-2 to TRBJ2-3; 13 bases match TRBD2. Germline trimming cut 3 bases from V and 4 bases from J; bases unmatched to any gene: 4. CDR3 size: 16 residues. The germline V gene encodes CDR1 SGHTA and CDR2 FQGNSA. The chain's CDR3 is CASSFGLAGAADTQYF. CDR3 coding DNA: TGTGCCAGCAGCTTCGGACTAGCGGGAGCGGCAGATACGCAGTATTTT.

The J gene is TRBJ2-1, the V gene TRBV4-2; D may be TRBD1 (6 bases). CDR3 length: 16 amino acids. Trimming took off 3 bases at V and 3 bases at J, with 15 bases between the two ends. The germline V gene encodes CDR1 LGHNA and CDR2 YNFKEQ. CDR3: CASSQAYGTNYNEQFF. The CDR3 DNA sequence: TGTGCCAGCAGCCAGGCCTACGGGACAAACTACAATGAGCAGTTCTTC.